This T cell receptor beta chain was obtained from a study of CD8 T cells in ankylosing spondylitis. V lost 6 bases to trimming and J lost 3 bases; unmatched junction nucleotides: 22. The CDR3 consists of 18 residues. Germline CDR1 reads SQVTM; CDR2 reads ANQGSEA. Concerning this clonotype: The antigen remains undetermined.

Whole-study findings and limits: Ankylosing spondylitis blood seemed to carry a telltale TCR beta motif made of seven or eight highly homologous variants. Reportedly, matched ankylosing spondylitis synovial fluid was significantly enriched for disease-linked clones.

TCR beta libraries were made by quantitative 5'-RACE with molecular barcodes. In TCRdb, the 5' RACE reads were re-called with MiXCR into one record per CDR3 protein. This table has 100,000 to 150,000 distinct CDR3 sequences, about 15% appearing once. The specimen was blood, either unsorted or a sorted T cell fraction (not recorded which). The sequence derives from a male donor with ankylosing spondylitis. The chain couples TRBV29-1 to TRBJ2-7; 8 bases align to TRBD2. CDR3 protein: CSVGFGGVDSGISYEQYF. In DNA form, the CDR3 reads TGCAGCGTCGGATTTGGAGGAGTGGATAGCGGGATTAGCTACGAGCAGTACTTC.